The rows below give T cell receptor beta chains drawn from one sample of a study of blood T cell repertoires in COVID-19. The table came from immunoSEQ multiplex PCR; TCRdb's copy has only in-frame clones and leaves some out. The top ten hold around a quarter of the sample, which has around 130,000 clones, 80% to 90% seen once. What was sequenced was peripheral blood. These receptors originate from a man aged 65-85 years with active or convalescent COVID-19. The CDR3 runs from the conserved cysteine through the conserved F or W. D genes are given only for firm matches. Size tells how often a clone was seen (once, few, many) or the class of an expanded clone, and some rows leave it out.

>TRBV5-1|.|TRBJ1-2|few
CASSTSGSNYGYTF
TGCGCCAGCAGCACTTCAGGGTCGAACTATGGCTACACCTTC
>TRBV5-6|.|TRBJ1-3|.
CASSLDLSGNTIYF
TGTGCCAGCAGCTTGGATCTCAGTGGAAACACCATATATTTT
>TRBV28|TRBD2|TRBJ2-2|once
CASTRLAGETGELFF
TGTGCCAGCACACGGCTAGCGGGAGAGACCGGGGAGCTGTTTTTT
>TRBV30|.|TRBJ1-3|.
CAWMGPTDTIYF
TGTGCCTGGATGGGTCCGACAGACACCATATATTTT
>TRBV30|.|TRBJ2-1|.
CAWSPLHNEQFF
TGTGCCTGGAGTCCCCTTCACAATGAGCAGTTCTTC
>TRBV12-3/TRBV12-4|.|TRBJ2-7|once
CASGAAYEQYF
TGTGCCAGTGGGGCGGCCTACGAGCAGTACTTC
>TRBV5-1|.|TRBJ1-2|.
CASSLLQGQGYTF
TGCGCCAGCAGCTTGCTCCAGGGGCAAGGCTACACCTTC
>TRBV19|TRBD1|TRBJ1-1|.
CASSIGQGGTEAFF
TGTGCCAGTAGTATAGGACAGGGCGGCACTGAAGCTTTCTTT
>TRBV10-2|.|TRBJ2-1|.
CASLSQGGQQFF
TGCGCCAGCCTCTCACAAGGCGGGCAACAGTTCTTC
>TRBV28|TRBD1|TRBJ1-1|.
CASRPAGAGGTEAFF
TGTGCCAGCAGACCCGCCGGGGCAGGGGGCACTGAAGCTTTCTTT
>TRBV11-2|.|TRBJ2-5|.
CASSFGQGYQETQYF
TGTGCCAGCAGCTTCGGGCAGGGATACCAAGAGACCCAGTACTTC
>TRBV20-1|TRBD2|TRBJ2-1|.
CSASPIGTSGEYNEQFF
TGCAGTGCTAGTCCCATCGGGACTAGCGGGGAGTACAATGAGCAGTTCTTC
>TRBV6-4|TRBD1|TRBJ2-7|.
CASNGTGDYEQYF
TGTGCCAGCAATGGGACAGGGGACTACGAGCAGTACTTC
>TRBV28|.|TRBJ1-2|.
CASSVQGGGYTF
TGTGCCAGCAGTGTCCAGGGAGGTGGCTACACCTTC
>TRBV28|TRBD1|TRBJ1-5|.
CASTGQGMFNQPQHF
TGTGCCAGCACAGGACAGGGAATGTTCAATCAGCCCCAGCATTTT
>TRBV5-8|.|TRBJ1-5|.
CASSPPGRQPQHF
TGTGCCAGCAGCCCGCCGGGTCGACAGCCCCAGCATTTT
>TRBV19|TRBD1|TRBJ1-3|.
CASRGLQGQIGNTIYF
TGTGCCAGCAGGGGTCTCCAGGGACAGATCGGAAACACCATATATTTT
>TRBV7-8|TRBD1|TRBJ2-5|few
CASSRRDTGAPKETQYF
TGTGCCAGCAGCCGACGCGACACAGGGGCCCCTAAAGAGACCCAGTACTTC
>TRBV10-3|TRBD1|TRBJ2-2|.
CASRGQGDTGELFF
TGTGCCTCACGCGGCCAGGGGGACACCGGGGAGCTGTTTTTT
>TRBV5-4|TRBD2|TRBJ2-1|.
CASSFAGLAAYNEQFF
TGTGCCAGCAGCTTTGCAGGACTAGCGGCCTACAATGAGCAGTTCTTC
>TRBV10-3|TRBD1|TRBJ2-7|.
CAIRKGTGDSYEQYF
TGTGCCATCCGGAAGGGGACAGGCGACTCCTACGAGCAGTACTTC
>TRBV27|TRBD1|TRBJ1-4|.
CASSLGGQPNEKLFF
TGTGCCAGCAGCCTAGGGGGACAGCCTAATGAAAAACTGTTTTTT
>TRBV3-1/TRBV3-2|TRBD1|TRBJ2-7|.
CASSRGGQGHYEQYF
TGTGCCAGCAGCCGGGGGGGACAGGGCCACTACGAGCAGTACTTC
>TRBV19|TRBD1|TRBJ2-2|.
CASSIVGGQKNTGELFF
TGTGCCAGTAGTATAGTTGGGGGACAGAAAAACACCGGGGAGCTGTTTTTT
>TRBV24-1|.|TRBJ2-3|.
CATSDFVAGSTDTQYF
TGTGCCACCAGTGATTTTGTTGCGGGAAGCACAGATACGCAGTATTTT
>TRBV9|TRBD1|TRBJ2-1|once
CASSEHRGLENEQFF
TGTGCCAGCAGCGAACACAGGGGTTTGGAGAATGAGCAGTTCTTC
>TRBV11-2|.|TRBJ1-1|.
CASSLTGYTEAFF
TGTGCCAGCAGCTTGACAGGATACACTGAAGCTTTCTTT
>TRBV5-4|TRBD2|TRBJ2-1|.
CASSLGLAGAGEQFF
TGTGCCAGCAGCTTGGGGCTAGCGGGAGCAGGGGAGCAGTTCTTC
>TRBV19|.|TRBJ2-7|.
CASSILVAGTSSYEQYF
TGTGCCAGTAGTATTCTGGTTGCGGGAACCAGCTCCTACGAGCAGTACTTC
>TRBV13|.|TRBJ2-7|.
CASSLRGSEQYF
TGTGCCAGCAGCTTACGGGGAAGCGAGCAGTACTTC
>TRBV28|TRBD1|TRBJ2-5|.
CASSLYRTGGSETQYF
TGTGCCAGCAGTTTATACCGGACAGGGGGCTCGGAGACCCAGTACTTC
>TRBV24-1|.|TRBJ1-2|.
CATSDLYRERGYTF
TGTGCCACCAGTGATCTCTACCGGGAACGAGGCTACACCTTC
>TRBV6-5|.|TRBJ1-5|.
CASSTPGEAGSPQHF
TGTGCCAGCAGTACCCCTGGGGAGGCGGGGTCGCCCCAGCATTTT
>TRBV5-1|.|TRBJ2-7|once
CASSLEASLYEQYF
TGCGCCAGCAGCTTGGAAGCGTCCCTGTACGAGCAGTACTTC
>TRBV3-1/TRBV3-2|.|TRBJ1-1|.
CASSQAGEAFF
TGTGCCAGCAGCCAAGCGGGTGAAGCTTTCTTT
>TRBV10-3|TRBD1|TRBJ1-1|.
CAISETRDSKAFF
TGTGCCATCAGTGAGACACGGGACAGTAAAGCTTTCTTT
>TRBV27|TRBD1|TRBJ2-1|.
CASSSQTGFTYNEQFF
TGTGCCAGCAGTTCTCAGACAGGGTTTACGTACAATGAGCAGTTCTTC
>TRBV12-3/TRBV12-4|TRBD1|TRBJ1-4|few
CASSLSDRILFF
TGTGCCAGCAGTTTATCGGACAGGATACTGTTTTTT
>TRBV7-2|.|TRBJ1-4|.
CASSPSGQWQSEKLFF
TGTGCCAGCAGCCCCTCTGGACAGTGGCAGTCTGAAAAACTGTTTTTT
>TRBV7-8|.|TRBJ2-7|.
CASSSHPGRPDEQYF
TGTGCCAGCAGCTCCCATCCGGGAAGGCCCGACGAGCAGTACTTC
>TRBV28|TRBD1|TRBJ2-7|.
CASSLRTGGYEQYF
TGTGCCAGCAGCCTTAGGACAGGGGGCTACGAGCAGTACTTC
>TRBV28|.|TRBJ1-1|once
CASSRVTEAFF
TGTGCCAGCAGTCGGGTAACTGAAGCTTTCTTT
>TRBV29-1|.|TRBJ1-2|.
CSVVTEYGYTF
TGCAGCGTTGTGACAGAGTATGGCTACACCTTC
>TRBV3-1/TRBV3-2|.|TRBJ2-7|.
CASSQGRGRGYEQYF
TGTGCCAGCAGCCAAGGAAGGGGGAGGGGCTACGAGCAGTACTTC
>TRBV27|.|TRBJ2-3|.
CASSLTGSPTDTQYF
TGTGCCAGCAGTCTTACAGGGTCCCCCACAGATACGCAGTATTTT
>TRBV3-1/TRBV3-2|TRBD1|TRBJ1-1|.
CASSQERAPGRGYTEAFF
TGTGCCAGCAGCCAAGAGAGGGCCCCGGGCAGGGGGTATACTGAAGCTTTCTTT
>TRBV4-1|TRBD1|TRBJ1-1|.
CASSQGWERGRDTEAFF
TGCGCCAGCAGCCAAGGTTGGGAGAGGGGGCGGGACACTGAAGCTTTCTTT
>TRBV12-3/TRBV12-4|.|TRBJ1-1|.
CASTRNTEAFF
TGTGCCAGCACGCGGAACACTGAAGCTTTCTTT
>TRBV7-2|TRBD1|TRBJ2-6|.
CASSLVGTEIFTGANVLTF
TGTGCCAGCAGCTTAGTTGGGACAGAGATTTTCACTGGGGCCAACGTCCTGACTTTC
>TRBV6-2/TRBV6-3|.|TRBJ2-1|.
CASSLTSNEQFF
TGTGCCAGCAGTTTAACGAGCAATGAGCAGTTCTTC